This T cell receptor beta chain was sequenced during a study of T cells after posttransplantation cyclophosphamide. Study results and limitations: TRB clonality was highly associated with recipient CMV seropositivity and reactivation.

Sequenced by immunoSEQ multiplex PCR; TCRdb stores in-frame clones only, minus some. This table has some 52,000 clones, more than 70% appearing once. This clone has only a few counts. Its target is unknown. Losses at the gene ends were 6 bases for V and 3 bases for J; bases not matched to a gene: 7. The germline gives CDR1 SEHNR, CDR2 FQNEAQ (reference sequence). The CDR3 covers 16 residues. The chain carries TRBV7-9 and TRBJ2-3; 12 bases are shared with TRBD2. Sequenced: PBMCs. This TCR derives from a man under 40 with a blood cancer, CMV-positive, and with a related stem cell donor. In DNA, the CDR3 is TGTGCCAGCAGGCCTCCGACTAGCGGGAGTACAGATACGCAGTATTTT. Translated, it gives CASRPPTSGSTDTQYF.